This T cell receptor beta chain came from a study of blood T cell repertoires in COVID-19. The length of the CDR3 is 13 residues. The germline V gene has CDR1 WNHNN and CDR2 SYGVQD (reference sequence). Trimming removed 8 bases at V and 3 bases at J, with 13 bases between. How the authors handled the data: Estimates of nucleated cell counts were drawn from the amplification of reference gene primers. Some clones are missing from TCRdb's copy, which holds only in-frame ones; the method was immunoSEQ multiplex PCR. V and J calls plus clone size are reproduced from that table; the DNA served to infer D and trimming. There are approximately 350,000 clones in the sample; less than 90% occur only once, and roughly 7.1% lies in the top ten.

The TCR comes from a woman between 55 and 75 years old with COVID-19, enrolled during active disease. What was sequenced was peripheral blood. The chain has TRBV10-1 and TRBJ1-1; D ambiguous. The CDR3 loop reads CASGVQIYTEAFF. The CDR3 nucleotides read TGCGCCAGCGGAGTCCAAATATACACTGAAGCTTTCTTT.